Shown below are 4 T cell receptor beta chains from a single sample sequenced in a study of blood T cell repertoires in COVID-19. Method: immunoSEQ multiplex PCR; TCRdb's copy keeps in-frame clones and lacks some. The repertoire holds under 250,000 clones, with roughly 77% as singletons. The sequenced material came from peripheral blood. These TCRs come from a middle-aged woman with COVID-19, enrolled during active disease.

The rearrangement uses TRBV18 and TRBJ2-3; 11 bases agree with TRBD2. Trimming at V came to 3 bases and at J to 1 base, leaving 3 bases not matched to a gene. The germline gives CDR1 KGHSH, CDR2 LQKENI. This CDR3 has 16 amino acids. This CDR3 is CASSPLTSGGTDTQYF. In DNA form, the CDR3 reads TGTGCCAGCTCACCGTTGACTAGCGGGGGCACAGATACGCAGTATTTT.

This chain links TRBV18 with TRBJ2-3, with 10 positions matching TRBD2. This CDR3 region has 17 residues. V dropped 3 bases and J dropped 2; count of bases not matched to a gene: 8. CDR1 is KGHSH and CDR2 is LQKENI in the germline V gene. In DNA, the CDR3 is TGTGCCAGCTCACCTACACTAGCGGGGCGGGCCACAGATACGCAGTATTTT. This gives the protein CASSPTLAGRATDTQYF.

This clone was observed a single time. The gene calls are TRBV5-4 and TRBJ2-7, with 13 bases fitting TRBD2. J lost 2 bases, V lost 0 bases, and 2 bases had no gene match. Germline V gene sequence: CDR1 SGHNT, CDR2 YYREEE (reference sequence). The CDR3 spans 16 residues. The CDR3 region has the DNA TGTGCCAGCAGCTTGGGGGGGACTAGCGGGACCTACGAGCAGTACTTC. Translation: CASSLGGTSGTYEQYF.

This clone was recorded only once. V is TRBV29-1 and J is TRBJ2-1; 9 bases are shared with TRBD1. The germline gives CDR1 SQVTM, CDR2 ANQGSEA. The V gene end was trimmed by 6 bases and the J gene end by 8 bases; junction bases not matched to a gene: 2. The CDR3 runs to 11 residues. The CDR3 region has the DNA TGCAGCGTGGGACAGGGCGATGAGCAGTTCTTC. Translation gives CSVGQGDEQFF.